This TCR beta chain was retrieved from a study of cytomegalovirus exposure and HLA in healthy donors (TCRdb year 2017). Concerning the study at large: An earlier analysis of roughly 500 of the donors reported under 300 Gb of sequence data and around 110 million unique TCR beta sequences obtained from approximately 180 million T cells. An early release covering around 630 HLA-typed donors comprised about 300 gigabases of sequencing data and tens of millions of unique TCR sequences. Of the roughly 430 genotyped donors, over 65% fell in the genetic ancestry cluster associated with self-reported Caucasian donors. The study was designed to test whether signatures of past pathogen exposure could be identified by cataloging public T cell receptors. Using immunosequencing, the study profiled T cell repertoires from 666 subjects and related those repertoires to cytomegalovirus serostatus. In addition to the first cohort of roughly 700 subjects, a separate validation cohort of 120 different subjects was used. To predict cytomegalovirus infection status, the study brought together high-throughput TCR immunosequencing, statistical association of individual TCRs with disease status, and machine learning. To study patterns of TCR occurrence, a later analysis re-analyzed previously published TCR beta repertoires from 650 to 750 donors and added high-resolution HLA genotyping. The later analysis used no new phenotypic data to find candidate immune exposures, relying instead on TCR beta sequences and their occurrence across donors. An earlier analysis of 500 to 750 of the donors applied high-throughput TCR beta sequencing to assess whether each TCR beta V gene segment acted as functional or pseudogenic. Alongside the repertoire data, information on donor age, sex, ethnicity and CMV serostatus was compiled. In a later genetic analysis, genome-wide SNP genotypes for about three fifths of the roughly 670 donors were used, and that subset was treated as a discovery cohort. All discovery cohort repertoires had been generated using a single sequencing platform. Both class I and class II loci were covered by HLA typing, at four-digit resolution. The number of typed donors differed by locus: roughly 620-640 for A, B, C, DRB1 and DQB1; 500 to 550 for DQA1; fewer than 610 for DPA1; and roughly 470 for DPB1. Because of strong linkage in the cohort, roughly five DR-DQ haplotypes were treated as single units for association and clustering. Among roughly 370 genotyped donors of the cohort, an average of roughly 240,000 unique TCR beta nucleotide sequences were sequenced per donor, roughly 20% of them non-productive. Study-level results and caveats: The authors suggested that the approach could potentially be generalized to other disease states and immunological phenotypes. Strong co-occurrence of HLA alleles, especially DR and DQ, made assigning TCR associations to individual alleles difficult. In vitro tests confirmed that a few of the cytomegalovirus-associated TCR beta chains recognize cytomegalovirus antigens. Correlated functional status among segregating V segments might reflect linkage disequilibrium, but an unknown experimental factor could not be ruled out. Across donors, most TCR sequences were observed very rarely, whereas some public TCRs were present in many individuals. A total of some 180 TCR beta chains were listed by the study as associated with cytomegalovirus. Because HLA typing was missing for some donors at each locus, association tests included only the typed subset. The classifier was reported to diagnose cytomegalovirus status with high specificity and sensitivity in both the original cohort and the validation cohort. At a false discovery rate of 0.05, a later analysis linked 16,951 TCR beta sequences to specific HLA alleles. V-gene and J-gene trimming of TCR beta chains was associated with a missense DCLRE1C variant in a later genetic analysis, and the association was replicated in an independent cohort. According to a later analysis, parvovirus B19, influenza, CMV and Epstein-Barr virus appeared linked to several top co-occurrence clusters. Immune exposure information for the cohort was limited to CMV serostatus. Compared with the approximately 710-donor mean, donors in an Asian-associated ancestry cluster had fewer N-insertions in productive TCRs, according to a later genetic analysis. Because counts were too low, roughly 18 rarely observed V segments, including chromosome 9 orphons, were left out of the earlier analysis of approximately 580 of the donors. In an earlier analysis of fewer than 700 of the donors, most TCR beta V segments appeared in productive rearrangements about 87% or about 30% of the time, broadly matching IMGT annotations. This cohort had only TCR beta chains sequenced, and the lack of alpha or paired-chain data limited which features could be detected. A further reported finding was that TCR beta sequences accurately predicted the HLA-A and HLA-B alleles for most subjects in the first cohort. A later analysis found that most CMV-associated TCR beta chains appeared HLA-restricted, with HLA associations seemingly driven largely by CMV exposure. Sequencing depth was assumed to be roughly uniform across donors in the presence/absence analyses, though that assumption may not hold. In a later analysis, TCR association rates were found to vary across HLA loci, with the most associated TCRs seen for DRB1 alleles and the fewest for HLA-C alleles. The sequencing pipeline was judged likely to have produced a cluster of highly shared sequence variants as a technical artifact. A later analysis found that HLA-associated TCR beta chains were more clonally expanded and had lower generation probabilities than equally common non-associated chains.

To note about this clone: Its specific antigen is unknown.

To prepare the library, the immunoSEQ multiplex PCR assay was applied. For the multiplex PCR, a mixture combining 60 forward primers for TCR Vbeta segments and 13 reverse primers for TCR Jbeta segments was used. Amplification of the CDR3 region of rearranged TCR beta genes was performed with a multiplex PCR assay on genomic DNA. The Illumina HiSeq System was used to sequence the amplified TCR beta libraries as 87-base-pair reads. The original pipeline was this. In a later analysis, tens of millions of unique TCR beta chains were counted across the approximately 670 repertoires, and roughly 11 million of these chains were shared by at least two donors. Raw reads were error-corrected and collapsed into unique sequences with a nearest-neighbor algorithm that merged closely related sequences to remove PCR and sequencing errors. V, D and J gene segments were assigned by aligning CDR3 sequences to IMGT reference sequences. For a sequence to be retained, at least a six-nucleotide match to both a V gene segment and a J gene segment was required. A rearrangement counted as productive if the CDR3 had no stop codons and remained in frame with V and J, and every other rearrangement counted as non-productive. CDR3 was defined according to IMGT convention as the region running from the second conserved V-encoded cysteine to the conserved J-encoded phenylalanine. The earlier analysis of 587 of the donors excluded sequences that lacked an unambiguous match to a single V gene segment. An earlier analysis of 550 to 650 of the donors classified V segments as functional when productive rearrangements were above 56.7% and as segregating when the standard deviation between donors was above 5%. To diagnose cytomegalovirus status from the catalog of TCR beta chain sequences, a statistical classification framework was built. In a later analysis, V and J genes were assigned by comparing TCR nucleotide sequences against IMGT/GENE-DB human TR gene sequences. A later analysis assigned CDR3 sequences and most-parsimonious VDJ recombination scenarios with the TCRdist pipeline. A later analysis defined each TCR beta chain by its CDR3 amino acid sequence plus V-gene family, and excluded reads lacking a unique V-gene family. As a way to deal with suspected cross-contamination and a sequencing artifact, a later analysis dropped 592 nucleotide sequences that were highly shared and had low generation probability. A later analysis calculated a clonal expansion index for each public chain from normalized within-repertoire ranks of inferred template counts. Generation probabilities in a later analysis came from a VDJ recombination model fitted to out-of-frame rearrangements, and those results were checked against IGoR. Hypergeometric tests were used in a later analysis to score TCR-TCR, TCR-HLA and TCR-CMV co-occurrence, with a repertoire-size bias correction applied to the TCR pairs. A later analysis estimated false discovery rates by permuting HLA or CMV assignments 20 times. In a later analysis, co-occurring TCRs were grouped using DBSCAN, with TCRdist sequence similarity added in when clustering inside HLA-allele-positive subsets. Co-occurrence clustering excluded repertoires with fewer than 30,000 or more than 120,000 public chains, plus five with anomalous nucleotide sharing. This immuneACCESS table, as held by TCRdb, lists in-frame sequences with V and J called but not all clones. Of the missing ones, under half trace to an unresolved V gene in checked studies; the others have no known cause. V and J calls and clone size come straight from that table; D and trimming were deduced from the DNA. The sample's records list 60,000 or so clones. The biggest ten clones account for approximately 10% of the sample.

The cohort was made up of several hundred healthy bone marrow donors. At the time of sampling, all cohort members were nominally healthy, though unrecorded immune exposures were likely present. The donor tested CMV seropositive and was one of the 289 seropositive cohort members. Each donor provided a peripheral blood sample, and peripheral blood mononuclear cells were used for TCR beta sequencing. Genomic DNA extraction from the blood cell samples was performed with the Qiagen DNeasy Blood Extraction Kit. Input material: PBMCs. The receptor's source is a man aged 45 to 65 in good health and CMV-seropositive.

The nucleotide sequence reads as follows: TGTGCCAGCAGTCACAGACTAGCGGGAGGAGAGACCCAGTACTTC. Its protein is CASSHRLAGGETQYF. The rearrangement joined TRBV28 to TRBJ2-5, and 13 junction bases match TRBD2. The germline V gene gives CDR1 as MDHEN and CDR2 as SYDVKM. Reading from cysteine to phenylalanine, the CDR3 counts 15 amino acids. The kept DNA is CDR3 alone, 45 bases in frame from the first base. V is trimmed back by 5 bases and J by 4 bases, and the junction contains 4 bases that no gene match accounts for. Reference TRBV28 and TRBJ2-5 proteins supply the regions before and after the CDR3; the full variable domain is: DVKVTQSSRYLVKRTGEKVFLECVQDMDHENMFWYRQDPGLGLRLIYFSYDVKMKEKGDIPEGYSVSREKKERFSLILESASTNQTSMYLCASSHRLAGGETQYFGPGTRLLVL.